This is a list of T cell receptor beta chains from one sample in a study of cytomegalovirus exposure and HLA in healthy donors. Sequencing was performed with immunoSEQ multiplex PCR; in TCRdb, only in-frame clones are kept and a portion is missing. The top ten hold roughly 6.5% of the sample, which has 150,000 to 200,000 clones, 75% to 90% seen once. Sequences were obtained from PBMCs. The origin of the receptors is a man between 18 and 29 years old in good health and CMV-seropositive. The CDR3 runs from the conserved cysteine through the conserved F or W. A D gene is named only where the DNA matches it firmly. Part of the rows lack a size; the others show once, few, many or a class for expanded clones.

v_gene,d_gene,j_gene,abundance,CDR3nt,CDR3aa
TRBV28,TRBD1,TRBJ1-1,-,TGTGCCAGCAGGACAGGGTACCCCCCGATGAACACTGAAGCTTTCTTT,CASRTGYPPMNTEAFF
TRBV30,-,TRBJ1-2,-,TGTGCCGGGAGACTACTCGTCGGCTACACCTTC,CAGRLLVGYTF
TRBV28,-,TRBJ2-1,-,TGTGCCAGCAGTTTGTATCGAGGCGAGCAGTTCTTC,CASSLYRGEQFF
TRBV5-4,-,TRBJ2-7,-,TGTGCCAGCAGCCTAAACGGGGGTTCCTACGAGCAGTACTTC,CASSLNGGSYEQYF
TRBV28,TRBD1,TRBJ2-4,once,TGTGCCAGCAGTTACGAGACAGGGTCCGTGTTTCTAGCCAAAAACATTCAGTACTTC,CASSYETGSVFLAKNIQYF
TRBV27,TRBD2,TRBJ2-7,-,TGTGCCAGCAGTTTAGCGGGAGTAGGCTCCGAGCAGTACTTC,CASSLAGVGSEQYF
TRBV30,-,TRBJ1-2,-,TGTGCCTGGAGTGTGGAAAAGGGAGGAGGCTACACCTTC,CAWSVEKGGGYTF
TRBV28,-,TRBJ1-5,once,TGTGCCAGCAGAGACGGGGTCCTAAGCAATCAGCCCCAGCATTTT,CASRDGVLSNQPQHF
TRBV7-6,TRBD1,TRBJ1-1,-,TGTGCCAGCAGAAGGGGGCCGAACACTGAAGCTTTCTTT,CASRRGPNTEAFF
TRBV18,-,TRBJ2-1,-,TGTGCCAGCTCACCAGAGGTCACGAATAACAATGAGCAGTTCTTC,CASSPEVTNNNEQFF
TRBV7-8,TRBD2,TRBJ2-5,few,TGTGCCAGCAGCTTATGGGGGACTAGCGGGAGGAGGAGGTCAGAGACCCAGTACTTC,CASSLWGTSGRRRSETQYF
TRBV7-2,-,TRBJ1-5,-,TGTGCCAGCAGCTCCGTGAATCAGCCCCAGCATTTT,CASSSVNQPQHF
TRBV28,-,TRBJ1-1,few,TGTGCCAGCAGCCTCGGGTACACTGAAGCTTTCTTT,CASSLGYTEAFF
TRBV6-5,-,TRBJ1-5,few,TGTGCCAGCAGTTATTCGGGATCTCAGCCCCAGCATTTT,CASSYSGSQPQHF
TRBV7-3,TRBD1,TRBJ2-2,-,TGTGCCAGCAGCTTAAGTACAGGGGACACCGGGGAGCTGTTTTTT,CASSLSTGDTGELFF
TRBV6-1,-,TRBJ2-7,-,TGTGCCAGCAGGGACAGCTCCTACGAGCAGTACTTC,CASRDSSYEQYF
TRBV18,-,TRBJ1-2,-,TGTGCCAGCTCACCGTCAGGGGAATATGGCTACACCTTC,CASSPSGEYGYTF
TRBV28,TRBD1,TRBJ1-4,-,TGTGCCAGCAGCCCCTCGGGACAGGGAATTGAAAAACTGTTTTTT,CASSPSGQGIEKLFF
TRBV30,-,TRBJ2-3,-,TGTGCCTGGAGTGTTAGTGCAGATACGCAGTATTTT,CAWSVSADTQYF
TRBV15,-,TRBJ2-7,-,TGTGCCACCAGCAGAGGTGCCGGGGTAGCCTCTATATACGAGCAGTACTTC,CATSRGAGVASIYEQYF
TRBV5-1,-,TRBJ2-1,-,TGCGCCAGCAGCTTCCTTGGACTGGGTCTGGACTATGAGCAGTTCTTC,CASSFLGLGLDYEQFF
TRBV30,TRBD2,TRBJ2-3,-,TGTGCCTGGAGTGTTCAGGGAGGGACAGATACGCAGTATTTT,CAWSVQGGTDTQYF
TRBV28,TRBD1,TRBJ1-1,-,TGTGCCAGCAGTCTCCGTTACAGGGGGCAAACTGAAGCTTTCTTT,CASSLRYRGQTEAFF
TRBV21-1,-,TRBJ2-7,few,TGTGCCAGCAGCAAAGCACAGGGTAACTACGAGCAGTACTTC,CASSKAQGNYEQYF
TRBV4-3,-,TRBJ2-2,-,TGCGCCAGCAGCCAAGATTCGCGGGGGGAGCTGTTTTTT,CASSQDSRGELFF
TRBV5-6,-,TRBJ1-1,-,TGTGCCAGCAGCTTGGGGCTGAACACTGAAGCTTTCTTT,CASSLGLNTEAFF
TRBV9,TRBD2,TRBJ2-5,once,TGTGCCAGCAGCGCCGCAGGACTAGCGAGGTCCCAGTACTTC,CASSAAGLARSQYF
TRBV28,-,TRBJ2-5,-,TGTGCCAGCAGTCGTCATAGCGGTCTGGGGGAGACCCAGTACTTC,CASSRHSGLGETQYF
TRBV27,TRBD2,TRBJ2-1,once,TGTGCCAGCAGTAAGCGACTAGCGGGAGTAGTGGCGTACAATGAGCAGTTCTTC,CASSKRLAGVVAYNEQFF
TRBV5-5,TRBD2,TRBJ2-7,-,TGTGCCAGCAGCTCGACTAGCGGGAGAGTAAGCCCCTACGAGCAGTACTTC,CASSSTSGRVSPYEQYF
TRBV7-2,TRBD1,TRBJ1-3,-,TGTGCCAGCAGGCAGACAGGGGGATTCACTGGAAACACCATATATTTT,CASRQTGGFTGNTIYF
TRBV27,-,TRBJ1-1,few,TGTGCCAGCAGTTTAGGCGGAACCCCGAACACTGAAGCTTTCTTT,CASSLGGTPNTEAFF
TRBV19,-,TRBJ2-4,-,TGTGCCAGTAGTATAGTGGCGGGAGCCAAAAACATTCAGTACTTC,CASSIVAGAKNIQYF
TRBV5-6,TRBD1,TRBJ2-1,-,TGTGCCAGCAGCTGGGACAGTCCCTACGATGAGCAGTTCTTC,CASSWDSPYDEQFF
TRBV29-1,-,TRBJ1-4,-,TGCAGCGTCGGAGGAACGGAAGGGAACGGGAATGAAAAACTGTTTTTT,CSVGGTEGNGNEKLFF
TRBV5-6,TRBD1,TRBJ1-5,-,TGTGCCAGCAGAAGGGGGCTTTTTAGCAATCAGCCCCAGCATTTT,CASRRGLFSNQPQHF
TRBV7-2,-,TRBJ1-2,-,TGTGCCAGCAGCTTAGTGCCGGTTTCTAACTATGGCTACACCTTC,CASSLVPVSNYGYTF
TRBV4-1,-,TRBJ2-7,-,TGCGCCAGCAGGGCGGACATGCTCTCCTACGAGCAGTACTTC,CASRADMLSYEQYF
TRBV9,-,TRBJ2-1,-,TGTGCCAGCAGCGTTCGAGGGTACAATGAGCAGTTCTTC,CASSVRGYNEQFF
TRBV7-9,TRBD1,TRBJ2-7,-,TGTGCCAGCAGCTTCGGACAGGGGGCGGGGGAGCAGTACTTC,CASSFGQGAGEQYF
TRBV25-1,-,TRBJ1-1,once,TGTGCCAGCATTAGAACAGGGACGAACACTGAAGCTTTCTTT,CASIRTGTNTEAFF
TRBV4-3,-,TRBJ1-5,-,TGCGCCAGCAGCCAAAATACAGGAACCGCTCAGCCCCAGCATTTT,CASSQNTGTAQPQHF
TRBV6-1,TRBD2,TRBJ2-1,-,TGTGCCAGCAGGAGGACTAGCGCGTACAATGAGCAGTTCTTC,CASRRTSAYNEQFF
TRBV13,-,TRBJ2-4,-,TGTGCCAGCAGCTACAGGGTTGGCGGAAACATTCAGTACTTC,CASSYRVGGNIQYF
TRBV2,-,TRBJ2-5,-,TGTGCCAGCAGTTCGGAGCGAGGTCGGACCCAGTACTTC,CASSSERGRTQYF
TRBV10-3,TRBD2,TRBJ2-7,-,TGTGCCATCAGTGAGTCGATGGCGGGAGGCTCTTCGAACGAGCAGTACTTC,CAISESMAGGSSNEQYF
TRBV4-2,-,TRBJ2-1,-,TGTGCCAGCAGCTGGACTAAGTCCAGTGAGCAGTTCTTC,CASSWTKSSEQFF
TRBV5-1,TRBD2,TRBJ2-2,-,TGCGCCAGCAGCTTGGGGTTGCTAGCGGGAGGGAACGCCGGGGAGCTGTTTTTT,CASSLGLLAGGNAGELFF
TRBV4-3,TRBD1,TRBJ2-4,-,TGCGCCAGCAGCTCCCGACAGGGAGCGGACATTCAGTACTTC,CASSSRQGADIQYF
TRBV9,TRBD1,TRBJ2-7,once,TGTGCCAGCAGCACGGGACAGGGCTACGAGCAGTACTTC,CASSTGQGYEQYF
TRBV27,TRBD2,TRBJ2-2,-,TGTGCCAGCAGTTCGACGACTAGCGGCGAGAACACCGGGGAGCTGTTTTTT,CASSSTTSGENTGELFF